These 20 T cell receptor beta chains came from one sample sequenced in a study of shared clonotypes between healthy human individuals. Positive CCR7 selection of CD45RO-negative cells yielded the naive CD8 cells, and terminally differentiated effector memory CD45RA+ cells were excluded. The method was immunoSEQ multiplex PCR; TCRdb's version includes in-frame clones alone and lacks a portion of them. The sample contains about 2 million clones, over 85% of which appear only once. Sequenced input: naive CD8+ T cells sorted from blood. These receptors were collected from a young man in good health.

The CDR3: CASIGDSQETQYF. DNA for the CDR3: TGTGCCAGCATCGGGGACAGCCAAGAGACCCAGTACTTC. The chain recombines TRBV7-2 with TRBJ2-5, with 7 bases fitting TRBD1. V gave up 7 bases and J gave up 1 base; unmatched junction bases: 3. CDR1 and CDR2 from the germline V gene are SGHTA and FQGNSA. This CDR3 is built from 13 residues. Full variable domain (outside the CDR3, taken from reference TRBV7-2 and TRBJ2-5): GAGVSQSPSNKVTEKGKDVELRCDPISGHTALYWYRQSLGQGLEFLIYFQGNSAPDKSGLPSDRFSAERTGGSVSTLTIQRTQQEDSAVYLCASIGDSQETQYFGPGTRLLVL.

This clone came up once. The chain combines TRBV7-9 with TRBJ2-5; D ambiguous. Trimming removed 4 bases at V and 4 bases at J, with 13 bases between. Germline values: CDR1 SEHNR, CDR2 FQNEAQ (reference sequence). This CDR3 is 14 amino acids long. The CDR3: CASSSRLSRETQYF. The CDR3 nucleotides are TGTGCCAGCAGCTCCAGACTGTCCCGAGAGACCCAGTACTTC.

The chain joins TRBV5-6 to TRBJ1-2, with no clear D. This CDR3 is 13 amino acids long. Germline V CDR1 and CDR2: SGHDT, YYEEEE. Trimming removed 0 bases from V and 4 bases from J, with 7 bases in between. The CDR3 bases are TGTGCCAGCAGCTTGGGAACAACCTATGGCTACACCTTC. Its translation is CASSLGTTYGYTF.

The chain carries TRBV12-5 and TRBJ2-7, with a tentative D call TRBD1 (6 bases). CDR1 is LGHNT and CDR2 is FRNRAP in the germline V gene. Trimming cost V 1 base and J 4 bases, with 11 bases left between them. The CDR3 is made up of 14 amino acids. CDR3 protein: CASGLGGQPYEQYF. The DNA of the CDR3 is TGTGCTAGTGGTTTGGGGGGACAACCTTACGAGCAGTACTTC.

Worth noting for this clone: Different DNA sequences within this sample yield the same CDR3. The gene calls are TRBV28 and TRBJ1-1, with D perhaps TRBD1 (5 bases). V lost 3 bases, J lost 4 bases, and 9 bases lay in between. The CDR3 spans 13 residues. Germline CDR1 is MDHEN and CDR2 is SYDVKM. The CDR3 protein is CASSFRGSTEAFF. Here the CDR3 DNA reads TGTGCCAGCAGTTTTCGGGGGTCCACTGAAGCTTTCTTT.

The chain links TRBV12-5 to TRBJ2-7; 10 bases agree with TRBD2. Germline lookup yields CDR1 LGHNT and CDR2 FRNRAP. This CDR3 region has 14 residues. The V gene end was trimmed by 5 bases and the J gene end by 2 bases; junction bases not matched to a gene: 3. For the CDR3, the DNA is TGTGCTAGTGGTGCCGGACTAGCGGCCTACGAGCAGTACTTC. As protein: CASGAGLAAYEQYF.

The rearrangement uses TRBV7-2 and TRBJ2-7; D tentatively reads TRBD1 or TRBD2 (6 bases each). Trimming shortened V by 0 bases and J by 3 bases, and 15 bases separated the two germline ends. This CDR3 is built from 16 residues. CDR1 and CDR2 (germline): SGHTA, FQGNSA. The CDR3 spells CASSLAPRDTYYEQYF. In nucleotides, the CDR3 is TGTGCCAGCAGCTTAGCTCCGCGGGACACATACTACGAGCAGTACTTC. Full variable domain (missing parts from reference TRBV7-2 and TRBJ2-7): GAGVSQSPSNKVTEKGKDVELRCDPISGHTALYWYRQSLGQGLEFLIYFQGNSAPDKSGLPSDRFSAERTGGSVSTLTIQRTQQEDSAVYLCASSLAPRDTYYEQYFGPGTRLTVT.

The CDR3 loop reads CASSWGATNEKLFF. The CDR3 DNA follows: TGTGCCAGCAGCTGGGGAGCAACTAATGAAAAACTGTTTTTT. The chain uses TRBV5-6 and TRBJ1-4; D not resolved. The CDR3 is made up of 14 amino acids. Looked up from germline, CDR1 is SGHDT and CDR2 is YYEEEE. V lost 3 bases and J lost 0, with 6 bases in between.

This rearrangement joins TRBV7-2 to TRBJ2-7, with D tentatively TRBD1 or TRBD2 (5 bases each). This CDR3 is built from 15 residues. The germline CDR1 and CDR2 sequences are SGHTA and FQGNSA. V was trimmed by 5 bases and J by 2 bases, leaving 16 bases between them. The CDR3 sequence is CASSLGAALAYEQYF. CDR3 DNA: TGTGCCAGCAGCCTCGGGGCCGCCCTGGCCTACGAGCAGTACTTC.

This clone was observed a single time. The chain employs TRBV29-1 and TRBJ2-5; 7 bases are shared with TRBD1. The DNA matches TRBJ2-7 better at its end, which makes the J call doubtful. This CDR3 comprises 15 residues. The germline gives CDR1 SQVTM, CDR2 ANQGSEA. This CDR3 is CSVETNRGRLPEQYF. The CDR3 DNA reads TGCAGCGTTGAAACTAACAGGGGCCGCCTTCCCGAGCAGTACTTC.

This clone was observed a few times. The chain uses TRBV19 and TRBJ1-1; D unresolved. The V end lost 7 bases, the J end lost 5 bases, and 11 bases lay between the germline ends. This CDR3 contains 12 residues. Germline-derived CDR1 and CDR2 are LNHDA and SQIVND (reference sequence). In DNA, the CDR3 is TGTGCCAGTAATGAGGGTGGTACTGAAGCTTTCTTT. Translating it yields CASNEGGTEAFF.

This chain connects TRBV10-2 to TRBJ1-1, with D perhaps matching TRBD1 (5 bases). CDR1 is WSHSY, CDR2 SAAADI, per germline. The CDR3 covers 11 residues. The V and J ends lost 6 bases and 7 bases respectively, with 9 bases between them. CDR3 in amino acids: CASRGGGEAFF. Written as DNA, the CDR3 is TGCGCCAGCAGGGGGGGTGGTGAAGCTTTCTTT.

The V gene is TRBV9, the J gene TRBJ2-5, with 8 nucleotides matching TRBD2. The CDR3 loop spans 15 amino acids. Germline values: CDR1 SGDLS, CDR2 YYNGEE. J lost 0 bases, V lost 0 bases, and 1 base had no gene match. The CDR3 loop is CASSVAGRDQETQYF. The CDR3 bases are TGTGCCAGCAGCGTAGCCGGGAGGGACCAAGAGACCCAGTACTTC.

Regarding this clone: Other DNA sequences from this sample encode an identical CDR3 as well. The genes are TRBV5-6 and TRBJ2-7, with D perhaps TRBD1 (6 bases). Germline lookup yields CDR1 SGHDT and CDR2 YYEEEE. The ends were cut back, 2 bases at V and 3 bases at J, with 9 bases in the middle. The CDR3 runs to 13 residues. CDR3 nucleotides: TGTGCCAGCAGCTTCGGACAGATCTACGAGCAGTACTTC. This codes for CASSFGQIYEQYF.

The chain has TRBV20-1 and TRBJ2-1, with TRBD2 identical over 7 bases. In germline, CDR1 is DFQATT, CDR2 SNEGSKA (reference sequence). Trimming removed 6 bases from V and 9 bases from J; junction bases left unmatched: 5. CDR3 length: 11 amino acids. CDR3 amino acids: CSAPGTIEQFF. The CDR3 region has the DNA TGCAGTGCCCCTGGGACTATTGAGCAGTTCTTC.

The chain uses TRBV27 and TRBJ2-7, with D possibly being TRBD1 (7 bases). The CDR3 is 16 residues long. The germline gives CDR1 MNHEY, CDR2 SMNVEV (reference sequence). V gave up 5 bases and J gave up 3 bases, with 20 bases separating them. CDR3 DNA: TGTGCCAGCAGTCCAGGGGGGACTTCACCGGGCTACGAGCAGTACTTC. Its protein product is CASSPGGTSPGYEQYF.

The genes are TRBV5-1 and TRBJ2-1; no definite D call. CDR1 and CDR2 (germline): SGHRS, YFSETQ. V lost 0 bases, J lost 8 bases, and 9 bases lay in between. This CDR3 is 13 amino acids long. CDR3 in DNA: TGCGCCAGCAGCTTGGTCGGCACCCATGAGCAGTTCTTC. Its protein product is CASSLVGTHEQFF.

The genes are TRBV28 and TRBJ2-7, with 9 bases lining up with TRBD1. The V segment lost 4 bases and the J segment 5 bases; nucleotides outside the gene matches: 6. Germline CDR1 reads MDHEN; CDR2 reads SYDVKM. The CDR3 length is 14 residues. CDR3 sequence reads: CASSSGTGFHEQYF. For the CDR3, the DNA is TGTGCCAGCAGTTCCGGGACAGGGTTCCACGAGCAGTACTTC. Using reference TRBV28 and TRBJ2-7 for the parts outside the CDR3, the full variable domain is DVKVTQSSRYLVKRTGEKVFLECVQDMDHENMFWYRQDPGLGLRLIYFSYDVKMKEKGDIPEGYSVSREKKERFSLILESASTNQTSMYLCASSSGTGFHEQYFGPGTRLTVT.

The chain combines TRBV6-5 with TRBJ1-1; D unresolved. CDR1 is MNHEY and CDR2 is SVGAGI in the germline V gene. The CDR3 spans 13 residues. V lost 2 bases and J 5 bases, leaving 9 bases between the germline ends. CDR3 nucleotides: TGTGCCAGCAGTTACCACGAGGGAACTGAAGCTTTCTTT. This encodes CASSYHEGTEAFF.

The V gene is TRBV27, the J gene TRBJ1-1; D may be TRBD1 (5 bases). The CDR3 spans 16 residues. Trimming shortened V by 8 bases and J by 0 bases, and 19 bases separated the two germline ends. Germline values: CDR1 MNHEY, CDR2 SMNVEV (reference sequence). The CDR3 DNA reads TGTGCCAGCCAGAGTGGGGGAAGCCTCCTGAACACTGAAGCTTTCTTT. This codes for CASQSGGSLLNTEAFF.